These 28 T cell receptor beta chains share one sample of origin, sequenced in a study of T cell repertoires in cytomegalovirus infection (dated by TCRdb to between 2018 and 2020). TCRdb records Illumina HiSeq 1500 as the sequencer. TCRdb passed the public sequencing reads through fastp at Q25 and MiXCR, retaining productive beta sequences. Rows are unified per CDR3 protein, each entry keeping the most common DNA and genes. Recorded for this sample are fewer than 550,000 distinct CDR3 sequences; roughly 29% of them occurred a single time. 13% of the sample belongs to the ten largest clones. The sample comprised PBMCs. These TCRs come from a human donor in good health (CMV status not recorded). Some clones in this sample may be carry-over from other donors' samples.

This clonotype was recorded at least ten times. V and J are TRBV7-2 and TRBJ2-2; TRBD2 aligns across 7 bases. In germline, CDR1 is SGHTA, CDR2 FQGNSA. V shed 4 bases, J shed 7 bases, and the junction held 12 bases outside the gene matches. The CDR3 loop spans 16 amino acids. Written as DNA, the CDR3 is TGTGCCAGCAGCTCCTTCCGCGGGAGTTCGATCGGGGAGCTGTTTTTT. Translation gives CASSSFRGSSIGELFF.

This chain uses TRBV18 with TRBJ1-1, with D tentatively TRBD1 (5 bases). The CDR3 is made up of 15 amino acids. Germline lookup yields CDR1 KGHSH and CDR2 LQKENI. V was trimmed by 3 bases and J by 3 bases, leaving 14 bases between them. CDR3 region: CASSPAGGGDTEAFF. DNA for the CDR3: TGTGCCAGCTCACCCGCCGGTGGGGGTGACACTGAAGCTTTCTTT.

This rearrangement joins TRBV7-2 to TRBJ2-3; D is possibly TRBD2 (6 bases). Between the trimmed V and J ends, which lost 4 bases and 2 bases, there was a span of 7 bases. The CDR3 totals 13 residues. Germline CDR1 and CDR2: SGHTA and FQGNSA. Here the CDR3 reads CASSWDFTDTQYF. The DNA of the CDR3 is TGTGCCAGCAGCTGGGACTTCACAGATACGCAGTATTTT. Variable domain in full (rest from reference TRBV7-2 and TRBJ2-3): GAGVSQSPSNKVTEKGKDVELRCDPISGHTALYWYRQSLGQGLEFLIYFQGNSAPDKSGLPSDRFSAERTGGSVSTLTIQRTQQEDSAVYLCASSWDFTDTQYFGPGTRLTVL.

The chain combines TRBV5-6 with TRBJ1-3, with a tentative D call TRBD1 (6 bases). This CDR3 region has 14 residues. In germline, CDR1 is SGHDT, CDR2 YYEEEE. V was clipped by 5 bases and J by 2 bases, with 11 bases between them. CDR3 bases: TGTGCCAGCAGTCTGCCAGGGGCTGGAAACACCATATATTTT. Translating it yields CASSLPGAGNTIYF.

This clonotype was seen just once. The rearrangement joins TRBV30 to TRBJ1-1; the match to TRBD1 covers 10 bases. The CDR3 consists of 12 residues. Trimming at V came to 5 bases and at J to 4 bases, leaving 1 base not matched to a gene. The germline V gene encodes CDR1 GTSNPN and CDR2 SVGIG (reference sequence). This CDR3 is CAWGQGGTEAFF. The CDR3 nucleotides are TGTGCCTGGGGACAGGGGGGCACTGAAGCTTTCTTT.

CDR3: CATRDDRYSGNTIYF. CDR3 nucleotides: TGTGCCACCAGAGATGACAGATACTCTGGAAACACCATATATTTT. V and J are TRBV15 and TRBJ1-3; the D gene is possibly TRBD1 (5 bases). Germline V gene lookup returns CDR1 LNHNV and CDR2 YYDKDF (reference sequence). The CDR3 has 15 amino acids. Between the trimmed V and J ends, which lost 6 bases and 0 bases, there was a span of 12 bases.

The chain is built from TRBV4-1 and TRBJ1-3; tentatively, D is TRBD1 (5 bases). Trimming took off 3 bases at V and 0 bases at J, with 12 bases between the two ends. Per the germline V gene, CDR1 is MGHRA and CDR2 is YSYEKL. The CDR3 covers 16 residues. The CDR3 nucleotides read TGCGCCAGCAGCCACGACAGTCGCCGCTCTGGAAACACCATATATTTT. This translates into CASSHDSRRSGNTIYF.

This clonotype was recorded at least ten times. The chain has TRBV4-1 and TRBJ2-1; unclear D gene. CDR1 and CDR2 (germline): MGHRA, YSYEKL. This CDR3 contains 17 residues. V was shortened by 0 bases and J by 4 bases, with 16 bases between the two germline ends. CDR3 DNA: TGCGCCAGCAGCCAAGATGCAGGAGAGATTGTATACAATGAGCAGTTCTTC. It is translated as CASSQDAGEIVYNEQFF.

This clonotype has more than one count but fewer than ten. The chain recombines TRBV12-3 or TRBV12-4 with TRBJ2-2; tentatively, D is TRBD1 or TRBD2 (5 bases each). CDR3 length: 14 amino acids. The V gene lost 3 bases and the J gene lost 4 bases, with 9 bases spanning the gap. The CDR3 protein is CASSFGDGTGELFF. DNA for the CDR3: TGTGCCAGCAGTTTTGGGGACGGCACCGGGGAGCTGTTTTTT.

The table lists this clonotype with many counts. The chain carries TRBV7-2 and TRBJ1-1; D not resolved. CDR3 length: 13 residues. Trimming took off 5 bases at V and 0 bases at J, with 7 bases between the two ends. Germline assignment: CDR1 SGHTA and CDR2 FQGNSA. The CDR3 region has the DNA TGTGCCAGCAGCGGGCGACTGAACACTGAAGCTTTCTTT. Residues: CASSGRLNTEAFF.

This chain links TRBV18 with TRBJ2-5; D perhaps matches TRBD2 (6 bases). Germline V gives CDR1 KGHSH, CDR2 LQKENI. With 2 bases removed from V and 5 bases from J, the gap between germline ends came to 12 bases. This CDR3 region has 14 residues. The CDR3 region is CASSPAAGRETQYF. The CDR3 DNA is TGTGCCAGCTCACCAGCGGCGGGAAGGGAGACCCAGTACTTC.

The sample holds a few counts of this clonotype. The J gene is TRBJ1-4, the V gene TRBV5-4; TRBD1 matches at 9 bases. This CDR3 region has 16 residues. Germline V lookup: CDR1 SGHNT, CDR2 YYREEE (reference sequence). After removal of 4 bases from V and 8 bases from J, the junction contained 12 bases not matched to a gene. The CDR3 spells CASSPESGTGREKLFF. The DNA of the CDR3 is TGTGCCAGCAGCCCGGAATCCGGGACAGGGAGAGAAAAACTGTTTTTT. The entire variable domain, with the rest obtained from reference TRBV5-4 and TRBJ1-4, is as follows: ETGVTQSPTHLIKTRGQQVTLRCSSQSGHNTVSWYQQALGQGPQFIFQYYREEENGRGNFPPRFSGLQFPNYSSELNVNALELDDSALYLCASSPESGTGREKLFFGSGTQLSVL.

A single count supports this clonotype. The chain uses TRBV20-1 and TRBJ1-1; 8 bases line up with TRBD1. The length of the CDR3 is 14 residues. In germline, CDR1 is DFQATT, CDR2 SNEGSKA (reference sequence). J was trimmed by 3 bases and V by 2 bases; bases with no gene match: 5. CDR3 nucleotide sequence: TGCAGTGCTAGACAGGGGGCTGCTTACACTGAAGCTTTCTTT. Encoded protein: CSARQGAAYTEAFF.

This sequence joins TRBV7-6 and TRBJ1-1, with 8 bases fitting TRBD1. This CDR3 has 15 residues. Germline CDR1 is SGHVS and CDR2 is FNYEAQ. After removal of 2 bases from V and 11 bases from J, the junction contained 13 bases not matched to a gene. The DNA for the CDR3 is TGTGCCAGCAGCTTAATCAACCGGGGACAGGTCGCCGCTTTCTTT. Amino acid sequence: CASSLINRGQVAAFF.

This clonotype was detected ten times or more. The chain links TRBV7-2 to TRBJ1-1; D is undetermined. V was trimmed by 0 bases and J by 1 base, leaving 6 bases between them. CDR1 and CDR2 from the germline V gene are SGHTA and FQGNSA. CDR3 size: 14 residues. For the CDR3, the DNA is TGTGCCAGCAGCTTAGCCAAACCGAACACTGAAGCTTTCTTT. This gives the protein CASSLAKPNTEAFF.

This clonotype showed up just a few times. This sequence joins TRBV28 and TRBJ2-3; weak D call: TRBD1 (6 bases). The CDR3 is 13 amino acids. The V and J ends lost 6 bases and 5 bases respectively, with 12 bases between them. Per germline, CDR1 MDHEN and CDR2 SYDVKM. The CDR3: CASSRTVEDTQYF. The CDR3 DNA is TGTGCCAGCAGCCGGACAGTGGAAGATACGCAGTATTTT.

J is TRBJ2-5 and V is TRBV30; TRBD2 aligns across 10 bases. Germline lookup yields CDR1 GTSNPN and CDR2 SVGIG (reference sequence). Trimming cost V 2 bases and J 1 base; bases outside gene matches: 1. CDR3 size: 14 residues. Written as DNA, the CDR3 is TGTGCCTGGAGTTCTAGCGGGAGCCAAGAGACCCAGTACTTC. Its translation is CAWSSSGSQETQYF. Complete variable domain (other parts from reference TRBV30 and TRBJ2-5): SQTIHQWPATLVQPVGSPLSLECTVEGTSNPNLYWYRQAAGRGLQLLFYSVGIGQISSEVPQNLSASRPQDRQFILSSKKLLLSDSGFYLCAWSSSGSQETQYFGPGTRLLVL.

The chain employs TRBV7-2 and TRBJ1-2, with 7 positions matching TRBD1. The V gene end was trimmed by 5 bases and the J gene end by 8 bases; junction bases not matched to a gene: 8. Germline V lookup: CDR1 SGHTA, CDR2 FQGNSA. This CDR3 spans 13 amino acids. CDR3 amino acids: CASSPQGNRGYTF. The CDR3 nucleotides read TGTGCCAGCAGCCCACAGGGGAATAGGGGCTACACCTTC.

This clonotype was counted ten times or more. V is TRBV7-8 and J is TRBJ2-5, with D uncertain. The CDR3 contains 12 residues. The V and J ends lost 0 bases and 13 bases respectively, with 12 bases between them. The germline V gene has CDR1 SGHVS and CDR2 FQNEAQ. This CDR3 is CASSLAESVLYF. The CDR3 DNA reads as TGTGCCAGCAGCTTAGCGGAAAGCGTTCTGTACTTC. Variable domain in full (rest from reference TRBV7-8 and TRBJ2-5): GAGVSQSPRYKVAKRGQDVALRCDPISGHVSLFWYQQALGQGPEFLTYFQNEAQLDKSGLPSDRFFAERPEGSVSTLKIQRTQQEDSAVYLCASSLAESVLYFGPGTRLLVL.

The chain joins TRBV7-9 to TRBJ2-1, with 13 bases fitting TRBD2. Losses at the gene ends were 5 bases for V and 4 bases for J; bases not matched to a gene: 11. The germline CDR1 and CDR2 sequences are SEHNR and FQNEAQ (reference sequence). The CDR3 sequence is 18 residues long. CDR3 protein: CASSGVGTSGEAYNEQFF. CDR3 nucleotide sequence: TGTGCCAGCAGCGGAGTGGGGACTAGCGGGGAGGCATACAATGAGCAGTTCTTC.

This clonotype has a count of ten or more. The chain links TRBV7-2 to TRBJ2-5, with 13 nucleotides matching TRBD2. The CDR3 covers 16 residues. Germline V gene sequence: CDR1 SGHTA, CDR2 FQGNSA. V shed 5 bases, J shed 7 bases, and the junction held 10 bases outside the gene matches. In nucleotides, the CDR3 is TGTGCCAGCAGCCAAGGACTAGCGGGAGCGGGTGGGACCCAGTACTTC. Residues: CASSQGLAGAGGTQYF.

This clonotype was seen just once. J is TRBJ1-5 and V is TRBV5-5; 9 bases are shared with TRBD1. Germline loops: CDR1 SGHKS, CDR2 YYEKEE (reference sequence). V shed 1 base, J shed 4 bases, and the junction held 3 bases outside the gene matches. The CDR3 spans 15 residues. CDR3 loop: CASSLLQGANQPQHF. CDR3 sequence (DNA): TGTGCCAGCAGCTTGTTACAGGGGGCGAATCAGCCCCAGCATTTT.

This clonotype was counted between two and nine times. The chain uses TRBV20-1 and TRBJ2-1; 9 bases agree with TRBD2. The CDR3 extends over 15 amino acids. Looked up from germline, CDR1 is DFQATT and CDR2 is SNEGSKA (reference sequence). V was clipped by 5 bases and J by 2 bases; unmatched bases: 7. CDR3 amino acids: CSAGGRGRAYNEQFF. As DNA, the CDR3 is TGCAGTGCTGGGGGTCGCGGGAGGGCCTACAATGAGCAGTTCTTC.

This clonotype appeared many times. This rearrangement joins TRBV12-3 or TRBV12-4 to TRBJ1-1, with D uncertain. V was clipped by 1 base and J by 6 bases, with 12 bases between them. This CDR3 is 14 amino acids long. The CDR3 sequence is CASSLVGLDSEAFF. The DNA for the CDR3 is TGTGCCAGCAGTTTAGTCGGTTTGGATTCTGAAGCTTTCTTT.

CDR3 sequence: CATSDGGLNTEAFF. CDR3 sequence (DNA): TGTGCCACCAGTGATGGGGGGCTGAACACTGAAGCTTTCTTT. The chain combines TRBV24-1 with TRBJ1-1, with D tentatively TRBD1 (6 bases). Germline V gives CDR1 KGHDR, CDR2 SFDVKD. The V and J ends lost 3 bases and 0 bases respectively, with 7 bases between them. The CDR3 consists of 14 residues.

Concerning this clonotype: At one end, the junction sequence differs from germline, possibly due to a read error. The chain has TRBV7-7 and TRBJ2-5, with 11 nucleotides matching TRBD2. The V gene's germline CDR1 is SSHAT and CDR2 FNYEAQ (reference sequence). The CDR3 totals 16 residues. CDR3 DNA: TGTGCTAGCAGCTTAGGACTAGCGGGCGCCAAAGAGACCCAGTACTTC. Amino acids: CASSLGLAGAKETQYF.

The sample holds a few counts of this clonotype. The CDR3 spells CASSLFALASLTGELFF. CDR3 bases: TGTGCCAGCAGTTTATTCGCGCTAGCCAGCTTAACCGGGGAGCTGTTTTTT. This chain joins TRBV12-3 or TRBV12-4 and TRBJ2-2; D perhaps matches TRBD2 (5 bases). The CDR3 has 17 residues. Trimming stripped 2 bases from V and 5 bases from J, with 18 bases between.

The rearrangement links TRBV28 to TRBJ2-7; D might be TRBD1 (5 bases). The CDR3 spans 16 residues. From germline, CDR1 is MDHEN and CDR2 SYDVKM. V was shortened by 4 bases and J by 3 bases, with 19 bases between the two germline ends. As DNA, the CDR3 is TGTGCCAGCAGTTACCTCCTTTGGAAGGGGAACTACGAGCAGTACTTC. Protein product: CASSYLLWKGNYEQYF. Using reference TRBV28 and TRBJ2-7 for the parts outside the CDR3, the full variable domain is DVKVTQSSRYLVKRTGEKVFLECVQDMDHENMFWYRQDPGLGLRLIYFSYDVKMKEKGDIPEGYSVSREKKERFSLILESASTNQTSMYLCASSYLLWKGNYEQYFGPGTRLTVT.